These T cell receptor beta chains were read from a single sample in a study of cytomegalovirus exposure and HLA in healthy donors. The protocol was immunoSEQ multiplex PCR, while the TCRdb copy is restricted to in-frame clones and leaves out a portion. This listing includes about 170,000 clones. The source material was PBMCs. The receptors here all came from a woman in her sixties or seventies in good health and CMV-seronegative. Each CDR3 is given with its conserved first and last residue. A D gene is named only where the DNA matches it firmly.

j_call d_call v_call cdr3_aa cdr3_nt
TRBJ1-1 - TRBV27 CASSLYGGTEAFF TGTGCCAGCAGTTTATATGGCGGCACTGAAGCTTTCTTT
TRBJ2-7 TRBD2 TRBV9 CASSVSGASYEQYF TGTGCCAGCAGCGTTAGCGGGGCCTCCTACGAGCAGTACTTC
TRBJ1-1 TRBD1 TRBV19 CASSMGDRGRTEAFF TGTGCCAGTAGCATGGGGGACAGGGGGCGAACTGAAGCTTTCTTT
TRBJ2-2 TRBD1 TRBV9 CASSVQRDRVSGELFF TGTGCCAGCAGCGTCCAGCGGGACAGGGTGAGCGGGGAGCTGTTTTTT
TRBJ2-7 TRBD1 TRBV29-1 CSVDLGQDEQYF TGCAGCGTTGATTTAGGACAGGACGAGCAGTACTTC
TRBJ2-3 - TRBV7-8 CATSEVRISTDTQYF TGTGCCACCAGCGAGGTTCGGATAAGCACAGATACGCAGTATTTT
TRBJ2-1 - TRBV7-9 CARTRDPNNEQFF TGTGCCCGCACTCGGGATCCGAACAATGAGCAGTTCTTC
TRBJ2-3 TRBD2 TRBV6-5 CASSGGSDTQYF TGTGCCAGCAGTGGCGGGAGCGATACGCAGTATTTT
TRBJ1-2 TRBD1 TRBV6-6 CASSQDRGRGGYTF TGTGCCAGCAGTCAAGACAGGGGGCGCGGGGGCTACACCTTC
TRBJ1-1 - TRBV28 CASTPGGVSTEAFF TGTGCCAGCACCCCGGGGGGAGTGTCCACTGAAGCTTTCTTT
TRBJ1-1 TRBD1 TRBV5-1 CASSLVLGQVNTEAFF TGCGCCAGCAGCTTGGTGCTCGGACAGGTCAACACTGAAGCTTTCTTT
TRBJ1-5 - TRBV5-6 CASSLRGSTDSNQPQHF TGTGCCAGCAGCTTGAGGGGAAGTACGGATAGCAATCAGCCCCAGCATTTT
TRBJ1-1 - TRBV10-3 CAISPRMNTEAFF TGTGCCATCAGCCCGCGCATGAACACTGAAGCTTTCTTT
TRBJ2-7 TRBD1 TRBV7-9 CASSLGQGVSYEQYF TGTGCCAGCAGCTTGGGACAGGGGGTCTCCTACGAGCAGTACTTC
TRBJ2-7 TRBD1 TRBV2 CASSEPRDSSYEQYF TGTGCCAGCAGCGAACCCCGGGACAGCTCCTACGAGCAGTACTTC
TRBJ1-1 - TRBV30 CAWSEDTYTEAFF TGTGCCTGGAGTGAGGACACCTACACTGAAGCTTTCTTT
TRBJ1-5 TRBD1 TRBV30 CAWSVGQVNQPQHF TGTGCCTGGAGTGTAGGACAGGTCAATCAGCCCCAGCATTTT
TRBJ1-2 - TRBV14 CASSQNQGYGYTF TGTGCCAGCAGCCAAAATCAGGGGTATGGCTACACCTTC
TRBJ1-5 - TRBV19 CASSIQGNNQPQHF TGTGCCAGTAGTATCCAGGGAAACAATCAGCCCCAGCATTTT
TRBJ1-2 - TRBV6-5 CASSSVLYGYTF TGTGCCAGCAGTTCCGTCCTCTATGGCTACACCTTC
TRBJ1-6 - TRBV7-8 CASSSPVHSPLHF TGTGCCAGCAGCTCCCCAGTCCATTCACCCCTCCACTTT
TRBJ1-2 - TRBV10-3 CAISESQGRSQGYTF TGTGCCATCAGTGAGTCGCAGGGTAGGTCGCAGGGCTACACCTTC
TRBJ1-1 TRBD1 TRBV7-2 CASSLPDLRQGRSEAFF TGTGCCAGCAGCCTCCCAGATCTTAGACAGGGGAGGTCTGAAGCTTTCTTT
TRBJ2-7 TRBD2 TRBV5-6 CASNYLAGSSYEQYF TGTGCCAGCAACTATTTAGCGGGGAGCTCCTACGAGCAGTACTTC
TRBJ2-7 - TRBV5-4 CASSLGSQGAYEQYF TGTGCCAGCAGCTTAGGTAGCCAAGGGGCCTACGAGCAGTACTTC
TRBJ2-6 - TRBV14 CASSQVQGNPGANVLTF TGTGCCAGCAGCCAAGTACAGGGTAATCCTGGGGCCAACGTCCTGACTTTC
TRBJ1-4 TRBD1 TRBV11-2 CASSLNRGNEKLFF TGTGCCAGCAGCCTTAACAGGGGGAATGAAAAACTGTTTTTT
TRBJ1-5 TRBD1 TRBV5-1 CASSRQGEWNQPQHF TGCGCCAGCAGCAGACAGGGTGAATGGAATCAGCCCCAGCATTTT
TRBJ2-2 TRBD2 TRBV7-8 CASSLWLAGGFLTGELFF TGTGCCAGCAGCTTATGGCTAGCGGGGGGATTTCTTACCGGGGAGCTGTTTTTT
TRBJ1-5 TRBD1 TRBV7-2 CASSFGQDVQPQHF TGTGCCAGCAGCTTCGGACAGGACGTTCAGCCCCAGCATTTT
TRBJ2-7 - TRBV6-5 CASSAGGSYEQYF TGTGCCAGCTCTGCCGGCGGCTCCTACGAGCAGTACTTC
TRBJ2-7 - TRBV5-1 CASSLDWSRYEQYF TGCGCCAGCAGCTTGGACTGGAGCCGCTACGAGCAGTACTTC
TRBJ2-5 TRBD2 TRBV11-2 CASSLGVLAGEAETQYF TGTGCCAGCAGCTTAGGGGTTTTAGCGGGAGAGGCCGAGACCCAGTACTTC
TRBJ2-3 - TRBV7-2 CASSFHRRTDTQYF TGTGCCAGCAGCTTCCACAGGCGCACAGATACGCAGTATTTT
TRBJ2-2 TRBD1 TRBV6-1 CASRLTGANTGELFF TGTGCCAGCAGGCTCACAGGGGCGAACACCGGGGAGCTGTTTTTT
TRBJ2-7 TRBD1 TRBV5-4 CASNQQGVGYEQYF TGTGCCAGCAACCAACAGGGGGTGGGCTACGAGCAGTACTTC
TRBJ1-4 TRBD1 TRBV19 CASPKGMGQRNEKLFF TGTGCCAGCCCGAAGGGCATGGGACAGCGGAATGAAAAACTGTTTTTT
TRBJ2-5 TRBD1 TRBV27 CASRNRGPSQETQYF TGTGCCAGCAGGAACAGGGGCCCTAGCCAAGAGACCCAGTACTTC
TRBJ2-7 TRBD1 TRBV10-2 CASSESRPGQGLYEQYF TGCGCCAGCAGTGAGTCGAGACCGGGACAGGGCCTTTACGAGCAGTACTTC
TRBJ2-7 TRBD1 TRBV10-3 CAISALGDRGQNEQYF TGTGCCATCAGCGCCCTAGGGGACAGGGGCCAAAACGAGCAGTACTTC
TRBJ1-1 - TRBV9 CASSDARVGTEAFF TGTGCCAGCAGCGATGCCAGGGTTGGCACTGAAGCTTTCTTT
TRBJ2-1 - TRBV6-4 CASSVTTGLPRNEQFF TGTGCCAGCAGTGTCACAACAGGGTTGCCTCGCAATGAGCAGTTCTTC
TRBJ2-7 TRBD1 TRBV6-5 CASSYSSQGAYEQYF TGTGCCAGCAGTTACTCAAGCCAGGGGGCCTACGAGCAGTACTTC
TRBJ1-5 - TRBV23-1 CASSHGGDPEGQPQHF TGCGCCAGCAGTCACGGGGGGGACCCGGAAGGTCAGCCCCAGCATTTT